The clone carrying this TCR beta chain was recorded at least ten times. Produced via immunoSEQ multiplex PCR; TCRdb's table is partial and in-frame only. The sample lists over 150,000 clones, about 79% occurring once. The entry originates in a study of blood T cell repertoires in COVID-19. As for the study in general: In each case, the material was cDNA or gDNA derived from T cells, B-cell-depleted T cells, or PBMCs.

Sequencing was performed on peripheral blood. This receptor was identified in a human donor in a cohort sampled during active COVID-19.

CDR3 amino acids: CASSPPDREAYNSPLHF. As DNA, the CDR3 is TGTGCCAGCAGTCCCCCGGACAGGGAAGCCTATAATTCACCCCTCCACTTT. The chain links TRBV28 to TRBJ1-6; 8 bases are a match to TRBD1. Germline V lookup: CDR1 MDHEN, CDR2 SYDVKM. The V gene end was trimmed by 5 bases and the J gene end by 2 bases; junction bases not matched to a gene: 8. The CDR3 runs to 17 residues.